The sequence of this TCR beta chain was determined in a study of blood T cell repertoires in COVID-19. V dropped 2 bases and J dropped 3 bases, with 12 bases sitting between them. This CDR3 contains 14 residues. Germline V gene lookup returns CDR1 SGHNT and CDR2 YYREEE (reference sequence). The protocol was immunoSEQ multiplex PCR, while the TCRdb copy is restricted to in-frame clones and leaves out a portion. Of about 500,000 clones detected, 70% to 90% appear once; the ten largest clones hold less than 9.5%. This rearrangement joins TRBV5-4 to TRBJ2-7; TRBD1 is a possible D gene (6 bases). This receptor was taken from a woman aged 45-65 years with COVID-19, enrolled during active disease. Sample: peripheral blood. CDR3 in amino acids: CASSFRGGDYEQYF. CDR3 DNA: TGTGCCAGCAGCTTCCGAGGGGGAGACTACGAGCAGTACTTC.